This TCR beta chain was identified in a study of T cells in Graves' hyperthyroidism and ophthalmopathy. Regarding the study as a whole: The model anticipated ophthalmopathy a median around six months pre-onset.

Graves' hyperthyroidism without ophthalmopathy progression within 18 months was termed stable. This clonotype has ten or more counts. The antigen remains undetermined. Researchers took RNA transcripts and amplified the TCR beta CDR3 regions from them. First-round RT-PCR of the TCR CDR3 relied on the HTBI primer set. In TCRdb, the multiplex PCR reads were re-called with MiXCR into one record per CDR3 protein. The sample carries hundreds of thousands of distinct CDR3 sequences, approximately 14% recorded once. The sequence was collected from a woman aged 18-29 years with Graves' hyperthyroidism. The sequencing sample was made of blood.

CDR3: CASSLWGLDTEAFF. CDR3 DNA sequence: TGTGCCAGCAGTTTATGGGGGCTAGACACTGAAGCTTTCTTT. This chain joins TRBV12-3 or TRBV12-4 and TRBJ1-1; D possibly corresponds to TRBD1 (6 bases). Trimming stripped 2 bases from V and 3 bases from J, with 10 bases between. The CDR3 consists of 14 residues.